The entry that follows covers one TCR beta chain sequence. TCRdb keeps only in-frame clones here, not all; method: immunoSEQ multiplex PCR. Here the sample spans over 50,000 clones, about nine tenths being singletons. The data were taken from a study of OX40 agonist ivuxolimab in advanced cancers. Study background: There were three patients with partial responses, one having hepatocellular carcinoma and two cutaneous melanoma.

The clonotype was recovered from an adult with an advanced solid tumor such as melanoma, head and neck, liver or kidney cancer. This specimen consisted of CD4+ or CD8+ T cells sorted from blood, obtained in a trial of the OX40 agonist ivuxolimab.

The CDR3 DNA sequence: TGTGCCAGCAGCTTAGTAGAGGACACTGAAGCTTTCTTT. Translated: CASSLVEDTEAFF. The chain has TRBV7-8 and TRBJ1-1; D is unresolved. V dropped 1 base and J dropped 3 bases, with 6 bases sitting between them. Germline lookup yields CDR1 SGHVS and CDR2 FQNEAQ. The CDR3 has 13 amino acids.